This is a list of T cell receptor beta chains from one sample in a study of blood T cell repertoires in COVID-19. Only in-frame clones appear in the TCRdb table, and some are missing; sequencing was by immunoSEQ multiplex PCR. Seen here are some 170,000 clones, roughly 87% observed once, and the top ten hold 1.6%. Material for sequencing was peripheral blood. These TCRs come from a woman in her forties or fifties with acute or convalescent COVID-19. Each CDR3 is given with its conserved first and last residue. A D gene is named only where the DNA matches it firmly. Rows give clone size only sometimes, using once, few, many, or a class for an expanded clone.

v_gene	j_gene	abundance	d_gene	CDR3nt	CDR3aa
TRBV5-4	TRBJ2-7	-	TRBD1	TGTGCCAGCAGCTTGGCCCGGGACAGGGGCTACGAGCAGTACTTC	CASSLARDRGYEQYF
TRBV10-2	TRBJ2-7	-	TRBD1	TGCGCCAGCGGGGACAGGAAACCCCCGGGGGAGCAGTACTTC	CASGDRKPPGEQYF
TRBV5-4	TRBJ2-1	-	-	TGTGCCAGCAGCTTTGGAGGTTTCGCAAGCTCCTACAATGAGCAGTTCTTC	CASSFGGFASSYNEQFF
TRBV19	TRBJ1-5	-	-	TGTGCCAGTAGTTCGCCGGGTTACGCGGGACAGCCCCAGCATTTT	CASSSPGYAGQPQHF
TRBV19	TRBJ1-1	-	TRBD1	TGTGCCAGTATCCAGGGGGTTCACACTGAAGCTTTCTTT	CASIQGVHTEAFF
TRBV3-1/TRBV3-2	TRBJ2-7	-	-	TGTGCCAGCAGCCAAGATTTGGGGAGGCCGCAGTACTTC	CASSQDLGRPQYF
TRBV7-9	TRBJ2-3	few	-	TGTGCCAGCAGTCGGGGGTTTGGTACAGATACGCAGTATTTT	CASSRGFGTDTQYF
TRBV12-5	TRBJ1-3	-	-	TGTGCTAGTGGTTGGGCCGGAAACACCATATATTTT	CASGWAGNTIYF
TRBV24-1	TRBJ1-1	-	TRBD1	TGTGCCACCAGCGCGACAGGGGCAAACACTGAAGCTTTCTTT	CATSATGANTEAFF
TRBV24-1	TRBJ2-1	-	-	TGTGCCACCAGTGATTCCATTTCCTACAATGAGCAGTTCTTC	CATSDSISYNEQFF
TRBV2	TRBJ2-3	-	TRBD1	TGTGCCAGCAGCGTACCGGGACAGGGTACATATACGCAGTATTTT	CASSVPGQGTYTQYF
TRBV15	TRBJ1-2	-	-	TGTGCCACCAGCAGAGGGGGGGACTATGGCTACACCTTC	CATSRGGDYGYTF